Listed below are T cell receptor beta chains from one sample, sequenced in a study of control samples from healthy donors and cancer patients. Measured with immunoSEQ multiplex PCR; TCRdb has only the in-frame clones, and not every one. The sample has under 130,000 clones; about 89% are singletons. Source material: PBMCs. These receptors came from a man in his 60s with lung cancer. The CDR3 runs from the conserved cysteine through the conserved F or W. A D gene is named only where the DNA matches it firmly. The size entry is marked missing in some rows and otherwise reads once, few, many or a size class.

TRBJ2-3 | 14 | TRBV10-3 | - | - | CAISVEGITDTQYF | TGTGCCATCAGTGTTGAGGGGATCACAGATACGCAGTATTTT
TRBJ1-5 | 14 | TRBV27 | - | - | CASSRMGSNQPQHF | TGTGCCAGCAGTCGGATGGGGAGCAATCAGCCCCAGCATTTT
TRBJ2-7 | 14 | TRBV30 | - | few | CAWSRLDSSYEQYF | TGTGCCTGGAGCCGACTGGATAGCTCCTACGAGCAGTACTTC
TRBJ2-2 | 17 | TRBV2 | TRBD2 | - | CASSEALRWGGAGELFF | TGTGCCAGCAGTGAAGCGCTTCGTTGGGGGGGTGCCGGGGAGCTGTTTTTT
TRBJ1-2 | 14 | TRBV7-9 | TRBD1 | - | CASSLTGANYGYTF | TGTGCCAGCAGTTTGACAGGGGCTAACTATGGCTACACCTTC
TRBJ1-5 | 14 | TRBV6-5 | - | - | CASSYAGSGQPQHF | TGTGCCAGCAGTTACGCGGGTTCAGGTCAGCCCCAGCATTTT
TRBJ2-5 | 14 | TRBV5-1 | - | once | CASSLAGPGETQYF | TGCGCCAGCAGCTTGGCCGGGCCCGGAGAGACCCAGTACTTC
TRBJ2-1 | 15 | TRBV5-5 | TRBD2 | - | CASSLEAGGLNEQFF | TGTGCCAGCAGCTTGGAAGCGGGGGGGCTCAATGAGCAGTTCTTC
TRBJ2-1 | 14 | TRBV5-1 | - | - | CASSIQVAENEQFF | TGCGCCAGCAGCATACAGGTTGCGGAGAATGAGCAGTTCTTC
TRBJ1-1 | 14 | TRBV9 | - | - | CASSVAGLNTEAFF | TGTGCCAGCAGCGTAGCGGGGTTGAACACTGAAGCTTTCTTT
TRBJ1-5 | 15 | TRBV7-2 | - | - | CASQLFHVSNQPQHF | TGTGCCAGCCAGCTTTTCCACGTTAGCAATCAGCCCCAGCATTTT
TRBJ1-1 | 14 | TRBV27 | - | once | CASSFRQRNGEAFF | TGTGCCAGCAGTTTTAGACAACGGAACGGTGAAGCTTTCTTT
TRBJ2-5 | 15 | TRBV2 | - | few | CASVLAGKYQETQYF | TGTGCCAGCGTTTTAGCAGGAAAGTACCAAGAGACCCAGTACTTC
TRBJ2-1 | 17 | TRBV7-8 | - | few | CASSSSLLSGRYNEQFF | TGTGCCAGCAGCTCAAGCCTCTTGAGCGGGCGGTACAATGAGCAGTTCTTC
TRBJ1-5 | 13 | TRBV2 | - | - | CASSDQGNQPQHF | TGTGCCAGCAGTGATCAGGGCAATCAGCCCCAGCATTTT
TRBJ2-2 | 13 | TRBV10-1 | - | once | CASSVNILGELFF | TGCGCCAGCAGTGTGAATATCCTCGGGGAGCTGTTTTTT
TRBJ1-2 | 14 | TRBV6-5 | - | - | CASNELDRDYGYTF | TGTGCCAGCAACGAGCTAGACAGAGACTATGGCTACACCTTC
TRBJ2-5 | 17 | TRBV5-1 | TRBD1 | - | CASSLPGQVTSQETQYF | TGCGCCAGCAGCTTACCGGGACAGGTTACCAGCCAAGAGACCCAGTACTTC
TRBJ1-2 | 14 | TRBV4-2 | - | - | CASSLERANYGYTF | TGTGCCAGCAGCTTAGAGAGGGCTAACTATGGCTACACCTTC
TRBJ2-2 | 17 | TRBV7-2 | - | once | CASSSNAWGFITGELFF | TGTGCCAGCAGCTCAAATGCGTGGGGGTTTATTACCGGGGAGCTGTTTTTT
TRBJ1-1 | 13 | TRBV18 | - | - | CASSQGWDTEAFF | TGTGCCAGCTCACAGGGGTGGGACACTGAAGCTTTCTTT
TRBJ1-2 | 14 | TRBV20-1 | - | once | CSASPNSLIYGYTF | TGCAGTGCTAGTCCCAATTCGTTGATCTATGGCTACACCTTC
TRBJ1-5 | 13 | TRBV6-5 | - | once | CASRSDSNQPQHF | TGTGCCAGCAGAAGCGATAGCAATCAGCCCCAGCATTTT
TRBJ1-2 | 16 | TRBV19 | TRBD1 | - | CASSIGLGQENYGYTF | TGTGCCAGTAGTATTGGATTGGGACAGGAAAACTATGGCTACACCTTC
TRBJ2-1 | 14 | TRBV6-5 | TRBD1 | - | CASSLDRGRGEQFF | TGTGCCAGCAGTTTGGACAGGGGGCGAGGGGAGCAGTTCTTC
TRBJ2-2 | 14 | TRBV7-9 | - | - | CASSLDLETGELFF | TGTGCCAGCAGCTTAGATTTGGAGACCGGGGAGCTGTTTTTT
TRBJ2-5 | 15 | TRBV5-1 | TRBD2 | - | CASRTSGGAEETQYF | TGCGCCAGCAGAACTAGCGGGGGCGCCGAAGAGACCCAGTACTTC
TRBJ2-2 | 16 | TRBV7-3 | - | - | CASSHPTRLNTGELFF | TGTGCCAGCAGCCACCCCACAAGGTTGAACACCGGGGAGCTGTTTTTT
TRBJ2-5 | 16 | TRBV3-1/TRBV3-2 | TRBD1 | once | CASSQVGSGQQETQYF | TGTGCCAGCAGCCAAGTAGGGTCGGGACAGCAAGAGACCCAGTACTTC
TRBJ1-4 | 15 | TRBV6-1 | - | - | CASSDGGPANEKLFF | TGTGCCAGCAGTGACGGGGGGCCAGCTAATGAAAAACTGTTTTTT
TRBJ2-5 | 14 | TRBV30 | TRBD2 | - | CAWEGTSGVGTQYF | TGTGCCTGGGAAGGGACTAGCGGGGTCGGGACCCAGTACTTC
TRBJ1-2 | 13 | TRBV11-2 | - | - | CASSLDMNYGYTF | TGTGCCAGCAGCTTAGACATGAACTATGGCTACACCTTC
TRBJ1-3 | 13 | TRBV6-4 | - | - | CASSSVAGNTIYF | TGTGCCAGCAGTTCGGTAGCTGGAAACACCATATATTTT
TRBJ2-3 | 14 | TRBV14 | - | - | CASSQGVNTDTQYF | TGTGCCAGCAGCCAAGGGGTGAACACAGATACGCAGTATTTT
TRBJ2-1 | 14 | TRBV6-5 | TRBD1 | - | CASRGQGAAYEQFF | TGTGCCAGCAGGGGACAGGGGGCGGCTTATGAGCAGTTCTTC